This TCR beta chain emerged from a study of glioma-infiltrating T cells after dendritic cell vaccination. Overall study: Dendritic cells derived from monocytes and pulsed with autologous tumor lysate formed the vaccine.

The immunoSEQ assay amplified TCRB CDR3 from up to roughly 2 ug DNA. Sequenced by immunoSEQ multiplex PCR; TCRdb stores in-frame clones only, minus some. The sample has approximately 84,000 clones, 70% to 90% seen once. On this clone itself: The antigen is not known.

Study-wide results and limits: The cohort had few patients with full blood and tumor sets.

The source of this sequence is a human donor with glioblastoma. Sequenced here: blood, sampled before dendritic cell vaccination.

DNA for the CDR3: TGTGCCAGCAGCTCAGTGGGAGCGGACTCCTACGAGCAGTACTTC. This sequence encodes CASSSVGADSYEQYF. The rearrangement links TRBV7-2 to TRBJ2-7; D possibly corresponds to TRBD2 (5 bases). The CDR3 sequence is 15 residues long. Trimming removed 4 bases from V and 0 bases from J, with 13 bases in between. Germline values: CDR1 SGHTA, CDR2 FQGNSA. The complete variable domain, with remaining parts taken from reference TRBV7-2 and TRBJ2-7, reads GAGVSQSPSNKVTEKGKDVELRCDPISGHTALYWYRQSLGQGLEFLIYFQGNSAPDKSGLPSDRFSAERTGGSVSTLTIQRTQQEDSAVYLCASSSVGADSYEQYFGPGTRLTVT.